This TCR beta chain was profiled in a study of graft-versus-host responses after intestinal transplantation. Background on the study: After anti-thymocyte globulin induction, recipients took tacrolimus and steroids for three to four years.

Trimming removed 7 bases at V and 5 bases at J, with 5 bases between. Germline V gene data show CDR1 as MNHEY and CDR2 as SVGAGI. The CDR3 is 10 residues long. Study observations and caveats: Graft-donor T cell macrochimerism in patients accompanied high graft-versus-host to host-versus-graft clonal ratios in allografts. GvH clones detected in recipient marrow included some appearing first in ileum or blood.

Method: immunoSEQ multiplex PCR; TCRdb's copy keeps in-frame clones and lacks some. Here the sample spans about 97,000 clones, around 90% being singletons. Comment on this clone: The antigen is not known.

The chain recombines TRBV6-5 with TRBJ1-1; possibly TRBD1 for D (5 bases). This specimen was PBMCs, taken about 450 days after intestinal transplant. The source is a human patient who received an intestinal transplant, so some T cells may come from the graft donor. Here the CDR3 reads CASTGTEAFF. The CDR3 DNA reads TGTGCCAGCACAGGGACTGAAGCTTTCTTT.